This T cell receptor (beta chain) came from a study of T-cell reconstitution after alpha-beta-depleted transplantation in children. Trimming stripped 1 base from V and 6 bases from J, with 12 bases between. CDR3 length equals 14 residues. As to this clonotype: A much more abundant neighbour one base away suggests this may be a read error.

As it was prepared, the TCRbeta library received unique molecular identifiers. TCRdb itself ran the PCR reads through MiXCR, one entry per CDR3 protein. This sample yields over 300,000 distinct CDR3 sequences, of which approximately 10% are seen a single time; 2% to 3% belongs to the top ten. This clonotype was sampled from a human donor who donated a stem cell graft to a child with acute lymphoblastic leukemia. The sequences come from PBMCs from the stem cell graft donor, collected from the stem cell graft. The gene calls are TRBV12-3 or TRBV12-4 and TRBJ2-5, with D maybe TRBD2 (7 bases). The CDR3, as DNA: TGTGCCAGCAGTTTAGGGGGGGGCCGACAGACCCAGTACTTC. Its protein is CASSLGGGRQTQYF.